This T cell receptor (beta chain) was found in a study of T cell responses to AZD1222 COVID-19 vaccine. The protocol was immunoSEQ multiplex PCR, while the TCRdb copy is restricted to in-frame clones and leaves out a portion. In the table there are about 160,000 clones, 90% to 95% of which are singletons. The CDR3 contains 17 residues. The J segment lost 4 bases and the V segment lost 0 bases, leaving 6 bases of the junction unmatched. Germline V CDR1 and CDR2: LGHDT, YNNKEL (reference sequence). This receptor was identified in an adult in good health. The chain is built from TRBV3-1 (or the pseudogene TRBV3-2) and TRBJ2-1; 10 nucleotides match TRBD1. The specimen comprised peripheral blood, sampled on day 0 of AZD1222 vaccination. The chain's CDR3 is CASSQDMGQGKYNEQFF. The CDR3 region has the DNA TGTGCCAGCAGCCAAGATATGGGACAGGGGAAGTACAATGAGCAGTTCTTC.